These 20 T cell receptor beta chains came from one sample sequenced in a study of identical twins. TCRdb redid the calling of the 5' RACE reads with MiXCR, one entry per CDR3 protein. Altogether about 240,000 distinct CDR3 sequences are present, roughly a tenth being singletons, with the ten largest covering less than 12%. Input material: memory T cells sorted from blood. These receptors were collected from a man in his fifties or sixties in good health.

A few counts support this clonotype. The chain combines TRBV18 with TRBJ2-5; no firm D call. Trimming left V 3 bases short and J 5 bases short, with 7 bases between. The CDR3 consists of 12 residues. Germline CDR1 and CDR2: KGHSH and LQKENI. The CDR3 sequence is CASSPTTETQYF. The CDR3 region has the DNA TGTGCCAGCTCACCCACTACGGAGACCCAGTACTTC.

This clonotype came up a few times. The V call is TRBV7-2, the J call TRBJ2-2, with 8 bases matching TRBD1. Germline V lookup: CDR1 SGHTA, CDR2 FQGNSA. The CDR3 runs 15 residues. V was clipped by 4 bases and J by 4 bases; unmatched bases: 5. The CDR3: CASSSRTGSTGELFF. The CDR3 DNA follows: TGTGCCAGCAGCTCCCGGACAGGGTCCACCGGGGAGCTGTTTTTT.

Ten or more counts support this clonotype. The chain employs TRBV27 and TRBJ2-1; D call uncertain. Trimming shortened V by 2 bases and J by 5 bases, and 7 bases separated the two germline ends. Per germline, CDR1 MNHEY and CDR2 SMNVEV (reference sequence). The CDR3 extends over 13 amino acids. The CDR3 DNA sequence: TGTGCCAGCAGTTTAAACTTCAACAATGAGCAGTTCTTC. Its translation is CASSLNFNNEQFF.

This chain joins TRBV6-5 and TRBJ2-5, with 8 nucleotides matching TRBD1. V gave up 0 bases and J gave up 7 bases; unmatched junction bases: 10. CDR1 and CDR2 (germline): MNHEY, SVGAGI. This CDR3 region has 16 residues. CDR3 protein: CASSYSGTGTVGTQYF. The CDR3 nucleotides are TGTGCCAGCAGTTACTCCGGGACAGGAACCGTCGGGACCCAGTACTTC.

In this sample, this clonotype turned up many times. This sequence joins TRBV29-1 and TRBJ1-4; D remains ambiguous. Germline CDR1 SQVTM, CDR2 ANQGSEA. With 1 base removed from V and 7 bases from J, the gap between germline ends came to 16 bases. The CDR3 is 15 amino acids. CDR3: CSVEGGPSYGEKLFF. For the CDR3, the DNA is TGCAGCGTTGAAGGTGGACCCTCCTATGGTGAAAAACTGTTTTTT. The whole variable domain, filled in from reference TRBV29-1 and TRBJ1-4, reads SAVISQKPSRDICQRGTSLTIQCQVDSQVTMMFWYRQQPGQSLTLIATANQGSEATYESGFVIDKFPISRPNLTFSTLTVSNMSPEDSSIYLCSVEGGPSYGEKLFFGSGTQLSVL.

This clonotype was seen ten or more times. This chain uses TRBV5-1 with TRBJ2-1; a possible D gene is TRBD1 (5 bases). Trimming stripped 0 bases from V and 0 bases from J, with 7 bases between. Germline CDR1 reads SGHRS; CDR2 reads YFSETQ. This CDR3 is built from 15 residues. The CDR3 spells CASSLGQSSYNEQFF. CDR3 in DNA: TGCGCCAGCAGCTTGGGACAGAGCTCCTACAATGAGCAGTTCTTC.

This clonotype appeared many times. The chain couples TRBV20-1 to TRBJ2-3, with 9 bases aligning to TRBD2. The germline gives CDR1 DFQATT, CDR2 SNEGSKA (reference sequence). The length of the CDR3 is 13 residues. CDR3: CTPTSGSTDTQYF. CDR3 sequence (DNA): TGCACCCCAACTAGCGGGAGCACAGATACGCAGTATTTT.

This clonotype was counted between two and nine times. The chain recombines TRBV20-1 with TRBJ2-1; 9 positions agree with TRBD2. The germline gives CDR1 DFQATT, CDR2 SNEGSKA (reference sequence). J lost 3 bases, V lost 6 bases, and 3 bases had no gene match. The CDR3 loop spans 13 amino acids. The CDR3 is CSALSGSYNEQFF. In DNA form, the CDR3 reads TGCAGTGCCCTTAGCGGGAGCTACAATGAGCAGTTCTTC.

This clonotype was seen many times. The rearrangement uses TRBV29-1 and TRBJ2-7; tentative D call: TRBD2 (5 bases). V was pared by 0 bases and J by 0 bases, with 12 bases between. This CDR3 spans 15 amino acids. Per germline, CDR1 SQVTM and CDR2 ANQGSEA. CDR3 nucleotides: TGCAGCGTTGAAGAGAAGGCGGGTAGCTCCTACGAGCAGTACTTC. It encodes CSVEEKAGSSYEQYF.

This chain links TRBV20-1 with TRBJ2-3; D is undetermined. CDR1 and CDR2 (germline): DFQATT, SNEGSKA (reference sequence). Trimming removed 3 bases from V and 3 bases from J, with 7 bases in between. CDR3 length: 12 residues. CDR3 protein: CSASRTTDTQYF. The CDR3 DNA reads as TGCAGTGCTAGTAGGACGACAGATACGCAGTATTTT.

This clonotype was detected many times. The V gene is TRBV29-1, the J gene TRBJ2-4; D is undetermined. Trimming stripped 4 bases from V and 6 bases from J, with 10 bases between. Per the germline V gene, CDR1 is SQVTM and CDR2 is ANQGSEA. The CDR3 runs to 12 residues. The DNA for the CDR3 is TGCAGCGTTGTGCAGGACGGAAACATTCAGTACTTC. It translates to CSVVQDGNIQYF.

This clonotype was seen more than once but under ten times. The chain joins TRBV20-1 to TRBJ1-1; D might be TRBD1 (5 bases). With 0 bases removed from V and 2 bases from J, the gap between germline ends came to 10 bases. Germline V CDR1 and CDR2: DFQATT, SNEGSKA (reference sequence). The CDR3 loop spans 14 amino acids. As DNA, the CDR3 is TGCAGTGCTAGAGACGGACACACAAACACTGAAGCTTTCTTT. Translated: CSARDGHTNTEAFF.

Regarding this clonotype: At one boundary the junction diverges from the germline segment, which might be a read error. The chain carries TRBV4-3 and TRBJ2-3; either TRBD1 or TRBD2 may supply D (6 bases each). Germline V gene data show CDR1 as LGHNA and CDR2 as YSLEER. The CDR3 runs 15 residues. In DNA, the CDR3 is TGCGCCAGCAGCCAAGATACAGGGAGGCCAGATACGCAGTATTTC. Its protein is CASSQDTGRPDTQYF.

There are a few counts of this clonotype. The CDR3 bases are TGTGCCAGCAGTTTATCTTGGAACAATGAGCAGTTCTTC. It codes for CASSLSWNNEQFF. V usage is TRBV12-3 or TRBV12-4 and J usage is TRBJ2-1; unclear D gene. Deletions cut 2 bases from V and 5 bases from J, with 7 bases between. The CDR3 runs 13 residues.

This clonotype was detected ten times or more. This chain uses TRBV15 with TRBJ2-3; 9 bases agree with TRBD1. The CDR3 has 15 amino acids. Germline V lookup: CDR1 LNHNV, CDR2 YYDKDF (reference sequence). J gave up 3 bases and V 0 bases, and 1 base lay outside the gene matches. The CDR3 nucleotides are TGTGCCACCAGCAGAGAAGGACAGGGGACAGATACGCAGTATTTT. This encodes CATSREGQGTDTQYF.

There are many counts of this clonotype. The gene calls are TRBV10-3 and TRBJ2-7; 9 nucleotides match TRBD2. Germline V gene lookup returns CDR1 ENHRY and CDR2 SYGVKD. CDR3 size: 14 residues. V trimming: 10 bases; J trimming: 5 bases; junction bases outside the gene matches: 12. The CDR3 coding sequence is TGTGCCACCCAACGTAGTAGCGGGAGCGACGAGCAGTACTTC. It encodes CATQRSSGSDEQYF.

The chain uses TRBV7-9 and TRBJ2-7; possibly TRBD1 for D (5 bases). The germline V and J ends were trimmed by 6 bases and 3 bases, with 18 bases remaining between them. This CDR3 region has 15 residues. The V gene's germline CDR1 is SEHNR and CDR2 FQNEAQ (reference sequence). The DNA for the CDR3 is TGTGCCAGCAGTCGAGCCCAAGGGGAAGGCTACGAGCAGTACTTC. It is translated as CASSRAQGEGYEQYF.

V usage is TRBV3-1 and J usage is TRBJ2-5; tentatively, D is TRBD1 (6 bases). V lost 3 bases and J lost 5, with 16 bases in between. The germline V gene encodes CDR1 LGHDT and CDR2 YNNKEL (reference sequence). This CDR3 comprises 15 residues. The CDR3 DNA is TGTGCCAGCAGCCACGGGACACCGGCAGTGGAGACCCAGTACTTC. Its translation is CASSHGTPAVETQYF.

In this sample, this clonotype turned up a few times. The V call is TRBV4-3, the J call TRBJ1-4; 9 bases align to TRBD1. CDR1 and CDR2 from the germline V gene are LGHNA and YSLEER. This CDR3 has 17 amino acids. J gave up 3 bases and V 1 base, and 6 bases lay outside the gene matches. The DNA for the CDR3 is TGCGCCAGCAGCCAAGCCATAGGGACAGGGCCTAATGAAAAACTGTTTTTT. It codes for CASSQAIGTGPNEKLFF.

This clonotype occurred many times. The V call is TRBV11-2, the J call TRBJ2-1; 9 bases line up with TRBD2. CDR1 and CDR2 from the germline V gene are SGHAT and FQNNGV. V dropped 3 bases and J dropped 8; count of bases not matched to a gene: 8. The CDR3 contains 15 residues. The CDR3 sequence: CASSFERGVVDEQFF. The CDR3 bases are TGTGCCAGCAGCTTTGAGCGGGGGGTCGTAGATGAGCAGTTCTTC.